The present TCR beta chain was sequenced within a study of cytomegalovirus exposure and HLA in healthy donors (dated 2017 in TCRdb). About the investigation overall: According to a later analysis, one platform produced both the approximately 110 validation repertoires and the approximately 670 repertoires of the first cohort. To predict cytomegalovirus infection status, the study combined high-throughput TCR immunosequencing, statistical association of individual TCRs with disease status, and machine learning. The aim of the study was to test whether cataloging public T cell receptors could identify signatures of past pathogen exposure. Along with the approximately 600-subject first cohort, a separate validation cohort of over 90 different subjects was used.

For CDR1 and CDR2, the germline V gene lists MNHEY and SVGAGI. Including cysteine and phenylalanine, the CDR3 has 15 amino acids. CDR3 DNA is the only sequence kept; it has 45 bases, read in frame from the first base. Unmatched junction bases come to 9, with V trimmed by 5 bases and J by 6 bases. Library preparation was by the immunoSEQ multiplex PCR assay. The original methods were these. To diagnose cytomegalovirus status from the catalog of TCR beta chain sequences, a statistical classification framework was built. Sourced from immuneACCESS, this table was stored by TCRdb with only in-frame sequences that have V and J called. A share of the clones is absent; for the studies checked, an unresolved V gene accounts for under half, and the remainder has no known explanation. Clonal size and the V and J genes are those of that table, whereas D and trimming came from the DNA. This sample lists approximately 160,000 clones; 89% were detected once. Of the sample, 10% to 13% is held by the ten largest clones.

Overall study outcomes, separate from this receptor: A total of 150 to 200 TCR beta chains were listed by the study as associated with cytomegalovirus. According to the authors, the approach could potentially be generalized to other disease states and immunological phenotypes. A few of the identified cytomegalovirus-associated TCR beta chains were confirmed in vitro to be specific for cytomegalovirus antigens. Most TCR sequences were observed very rarely across donors, whereas some public TCRs were present in many individuals. A later analysis had no HLA typing for the validation cohort, so co-occurrence there was scored across all 130 or so repertoires. In both the original and validation cohorts, the classifier was reported to diagnose cytomegalovirus status with high specificity and sensitivity. Subsequent analysis determined that TCRs grouped into clusters in the first cohort also showed a tendency toward co-occurrence across the roughly 110 validation repertoires, and approximately 93% of cluster scores exceeded 0.

Note on this clone: Its specific antigen is unknown. No base quality information exists; no much larger clone differs at one position.

Separate from the roughly 650-subject first cohort, the validation cohort of about 120 subjects was the group to which the donors belonged. The specimen sequenced was PBMCs. This TCR came from a woman between 18 and 29 years old in good health and CMV-seropositive. The chain employs TRBV6-5 and TRBJ2-1, with 8 junctional bases fitting TRBD2. CDR3 protein: CASSLVAGHPNEQFF. The DNA reads TGTGCCAGCAGTCTTGTAGCGGGACACCCCAATGAGCAGTTCTTC.